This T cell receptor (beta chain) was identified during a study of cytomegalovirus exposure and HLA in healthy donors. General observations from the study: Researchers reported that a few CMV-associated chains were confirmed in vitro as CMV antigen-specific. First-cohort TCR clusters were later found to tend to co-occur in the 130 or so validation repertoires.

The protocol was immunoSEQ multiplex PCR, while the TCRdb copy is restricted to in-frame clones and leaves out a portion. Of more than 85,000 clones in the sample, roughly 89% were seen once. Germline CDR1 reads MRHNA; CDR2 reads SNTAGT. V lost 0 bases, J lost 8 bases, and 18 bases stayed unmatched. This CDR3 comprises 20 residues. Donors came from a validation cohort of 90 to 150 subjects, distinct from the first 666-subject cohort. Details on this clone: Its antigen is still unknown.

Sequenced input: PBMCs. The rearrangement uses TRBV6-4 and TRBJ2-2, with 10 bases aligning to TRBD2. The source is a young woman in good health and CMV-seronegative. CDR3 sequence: CASSDSGWASGRPSSGELFF. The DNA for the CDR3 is TGTGCCAGCAGTGACTCGGGATGGGCTAGCGGGAGACCTTCGAGTGGGGAGCTGTTTTTT.